This TCR beta chain derives from a study of human T cells and chemical hapten exposure. General study results and limits: Expanded TCRs showed more large CDR3 clusters than pre-sensitization or healthy control sets.

Germline-derived CDR1 and CDR2 are MNHNY and SVGAGI (reference sequence). The germline V and J ends were trimmed by 8 bases and 4 bases, with 18 bases remaining between them. There are 15 residues in the CDR3. The sample holds a few counts of this clonotype. What it recognizes is unknown. One entry per CDR3 protein results from TCRdb running MiXCR on the RACE reads. The sample records 60,000 to 70,000 distinct CDR3 sequences, roughly 11% being singletons. Time point specified: pre-sensitization, week 0. The sample's treatment: therapeutic diphenylcyclopropenone sensitization with weekly scalp DPC. The material was whole blood, obtained in connection with sensitization to the hapten diphenylcyclopropenone (DPC). This TCR came from a woman between 50 and 59 years old with alopecia areata. Some clones in this sample may be carry-over from other donors' samples. The rearrangement links TRBV6-6 to TRBJ1-5; unclear D gene. CDR3 DNA: TGTGCCAGCTCAGTGGGGAACCCAACTAATCAGCCCCAGCATTTT. Amino acids: CASSVGNPTNQPQHF.